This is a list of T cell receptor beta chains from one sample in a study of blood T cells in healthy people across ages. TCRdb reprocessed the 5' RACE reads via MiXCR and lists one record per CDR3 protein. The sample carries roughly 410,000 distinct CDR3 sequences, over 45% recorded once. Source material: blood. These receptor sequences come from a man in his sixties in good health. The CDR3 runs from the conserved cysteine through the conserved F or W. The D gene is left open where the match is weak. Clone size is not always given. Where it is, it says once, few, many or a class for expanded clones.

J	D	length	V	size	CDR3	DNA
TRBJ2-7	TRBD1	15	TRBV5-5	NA	CASSLGGQAAYEQYF	TGTGCCAGCAGCTTGGGGGGACAGGCCGCCTACGAGCAGTACTTC
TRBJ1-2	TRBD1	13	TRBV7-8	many	CASSPTGGYGYTF	TGTGCCAGCAGCCCGACAGGGGGCTATGGCTACACCTTC
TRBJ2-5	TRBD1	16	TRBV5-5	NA	CASSSSTGVGRETQYF	TGTGCCAGCAGCTCATCTACAGGGGTAGGGCGGGAGACCCAGTACTTC
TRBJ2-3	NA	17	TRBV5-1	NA	CASSSFSGPAKRDTQYF	TGCGCCAGCAGTTCTTTTAGCGGTCCCGCCAAGAGAGATACGCAGTATTTT
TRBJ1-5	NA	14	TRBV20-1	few	CSASPRGPRQPQHF	TGCAGTGCTAGCCCCCGGGGCCCTCGGCAGCCCCAGCATTTT
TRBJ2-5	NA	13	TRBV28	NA	CASSLTAARTQYF	TGTGCCAGCAGTTTGACAGCCGCAAGGACCCAGTACTTC
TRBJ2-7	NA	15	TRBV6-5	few	CASSYLGTTSYEQYF	TGTGCCAGCAGTTATCTTGGGACAACTTCCTACGAGCAGTACTTC
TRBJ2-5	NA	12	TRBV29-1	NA	CSVRDFQETQYF	TGCAGCGTCCGGGACTTTCAAGAGACCCAGTACTTC
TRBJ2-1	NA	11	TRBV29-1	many	CSGSSYNEQFF	TGCAGCGGCAGTAGCTACAATGAGCAGTTCTTC
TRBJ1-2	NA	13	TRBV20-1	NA	CSAGGDKSYGYTF	TGCAGTGCGGGGGGAGACAAGTCCTATGGCTACACCTTC
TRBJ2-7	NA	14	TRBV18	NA	CASSPTLDGDEQYF	TGTGCCAGCTCCCCGACTCTGGACGGGGACGAGCAGTACTTC
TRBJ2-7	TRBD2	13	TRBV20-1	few	CSAPRTSEYEQYF	TGCAGTGCTCCTCGGACTAGCGAATACGAGCAGTACTTC
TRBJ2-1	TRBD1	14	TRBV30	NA	CAWSPGTGSHEQFF	TGTGCCTGGAGCCCCGGGACAGGGTCCCATGAGCAGTTCTTC
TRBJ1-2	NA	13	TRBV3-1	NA	CASGLRLNYGYTF	TGTGCCAGCGGCTTGAGGCTAAACTATGGCTACACCTTC
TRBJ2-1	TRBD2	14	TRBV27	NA	CASAMGSGRGEQFF	TGTGCCAGCGCCATGGGTAGCGGGAGGGGTGAGCAGTTCTTC
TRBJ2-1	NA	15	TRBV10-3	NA	CAISKPAGTSNEQFF	TGTGCCATCAGTAAGCCAGCCGGGACATCCAATGAGCAGTTCTTC
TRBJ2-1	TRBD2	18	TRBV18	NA	CASSPPVELAGVYNEQFF	TGTGCCAGCTCACCACCGGTGGAACTAGCGGGGGTCTACAATGAGCAGTTCTTC
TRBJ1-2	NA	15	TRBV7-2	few	CASSSTPGANYGYTF	TGTGCCAGCAGCTCCACACCGGGCGCTAACTATGGCTACACCTTC
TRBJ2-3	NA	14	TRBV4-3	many	CASSQGHTLDTQYF	TGCGCCAGCAGCCAAGGGCATACGTTAGATACGCAGTATTTT
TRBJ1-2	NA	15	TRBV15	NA	CATSRARVGNYGYTF	TGTGCCACCAGCAGAGCTAGGGTTGGGAACTATGGCTACACCTTC
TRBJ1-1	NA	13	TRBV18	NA	CASSSDRNTEAFF	TGTGCCAGCTCATCGGACAGGAACACTGAAGCTTTCTTT
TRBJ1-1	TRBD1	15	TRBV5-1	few	CASSGKQGANTEAFF	TGCGCCAGCAGCGGCAAACAGGGGGCGAACACTGAAGCTTTCTTT
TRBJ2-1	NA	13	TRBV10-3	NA	CAISETQPDEQFF	TGTGCCATCAGTGAAACCCAACCGGATGAGCAGTTCTTC
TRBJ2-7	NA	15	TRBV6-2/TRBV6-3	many	CASSGVERVLYEQYF	TGTGCCAGCAGTGGGGTAGAGCGGGTTCTCTACGAGCAGTACTTC
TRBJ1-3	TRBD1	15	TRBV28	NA	CASIKSQGGRDTIYF	TGTGCCAGCATAAAATCTCAGGGGGGACGAGACACCATATATTTT
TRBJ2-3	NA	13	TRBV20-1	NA	CSLGGVGADTQYF	TGCAGTCTCGGAGGGGTAGGGGCAGATACGCAGTATTTT
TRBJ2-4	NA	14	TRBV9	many	CASSVNLAKNIQYF	TGTGCCAGCAGCGTAAATTTAGCCAAAAACATTCAGTACTTC
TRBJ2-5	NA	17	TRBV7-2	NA	CASSRMATGTLGETQYF	TGTGCCAGCAGCCGTATGGCAACAGGGACCTTAGGGGAGACCCAGTACTTC
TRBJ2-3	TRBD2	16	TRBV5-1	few	CASGPGTSPSTDTQYF	TGCGCCAGCGGACCCGGGACTAGCCCCAGCACAGATACGCAGTATTTT
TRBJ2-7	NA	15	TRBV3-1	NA	CASSQDAGFYYEQYF	TGTGCCAGCAGCCAAGATGCAGGGTTTTACTACGAGCAGTACTTC